This T cell receptor (beta chain) was sequenced in a study of CD8+ T cells in alopecia areata (dated by TCRdb to 2016 to 2018). General notes on the study: The treated patients took part in an open-label pilot trial in which moderate-to-severe alopecia areata was treated with oral tofacitinib at 5 to 10 mg twice daily. Biopsies were taken from tofacitinib-treated patients at baseline and at 4 and 24 weeks of treatment, and a later scalp biopsy was taken in several of the tofacitinib-treated patients. Patients received tofacitinib for 6 to 18 months and were then followed off drug for 6 months to check for delayed response and recurrence. Amplification of TCRbeta CDR3 regions was done by immunoSEQ multiplex PCR using 35 Vbeta forward primers and 13 Jbeta reverse primers. Scalp clonality was compared among normal scalp (n=4), patchy alopecia areata scalp (n=8), and alopecia totalis/universalis scalp (n=8). In humans, TCRbeta sequencing was performed on scalp tissue and on sorted CD4+ and CD8+ peripheral blood T cells from healthy controls and from patients with patchy or totalis/universalis alopecia areata. To study T cell clonal expansion in alopecia areata, the researchers applied high-throughput TCRbeta sequencing to both the C3H/HeJ mouse model and human patients. RNA was extracted with the PAXgene miRNA kit for fixed scalp, the miRNeasy kit for PBMCs, and the RNeasy kit for mouse skin. General conclusions and limits of the study: Compared with normal scalp, lesional scalp had higher clonality and more expanded CD8+ clones, particularly in alopecia totalis/universalis, a pattern that suggests antigenic drive. Compared with mice, TCR sequences shared between patients were less clear, possibly partly because of HLA diversity across the patient population. Resident alphabeta T cells in normal human skin are also sequenced, complicating scalp TCR repertoire analysis, unlike mouse skin dominated by gammadelta T cells.

As encoded in the germline V gene, CDR1 is MGHRA while CDR2 is YSYEKL. The CDR3 measures 15 amino acids from cysteine to phenylalanine. Only the CDR3 DNA stays, 45 bases, in frame from base 1. The trim is 4 bases for V and 11 bases for J, with a gap of 23 bases between the germline ends. Libraries were constructed by the immunoSEQ multiplex PCR assay. For TCR sequencing, RNA was extracted from every sample and reverse transcribed into cDNA to serve as template. First-strand cDNA was synthesized with SuperScript III using a 2:1 mix of oligo-dT and random hexamers. A synthetic immune receptor repertoire was used to assess amplification bias, and residual bias was removed computationally. The paper's data handling went like this. Raw reads were preprocessed to remove errors, and CDR3 was defined by IMGT conventions from the conserved cysteine to phenylalanine. Clonality was calculated as 1 minus Shannon entropy normalized by log2 of the number of productive unique TCRs. Whether scalp clones were CD4 or CD8 was inferred by matching scalp TCRbeta sequences against CD4 and CD8 repertoires sorted from blood. The clones in this table, taken by TCRdb from immuneACCESS, are in-frame only. Not every clone is retained; where verified, under half of the shortfall comes from an unresolved V gene, and the cause of the rest is unknown. V, J and clone size reflect that table, while D and trimming were determined from the DNA. Within this sample are some 11,000 clones, with approximately 58% of them counted one time only. The leading ten clones occupy approximately 8.1% of the sample.

In the paper's terms, the time point label means: baseline before oral tofacitinib. From alopecia areata patients, peripheral blood was collected along with lesional scalp punch biopsies. Human scalp biopsies were immediately fixed in PAXgene tissue containers. Details on this clone: No cognate antigen has been identified for it. Per-nucleotide qualities are absent, and no much larger clonotype sits a single base away.

The sequences come from skin, collected at week 0. The sequence joins TRBV4-1 to TRBJ2-5; the D gene assignment is perhaps TRBD1 or TRBD2, with each matching 5 bases. The receptor was derived from a human donor with alopecia areata. The encoded CDR3 is CASSRPGPLREEQYF. The bases read TGCGCCAGCAGCCGACCGGGACCGCTTCGTGAGGAGCAGTACTTC.